The 16 T cell receptor beta chains below were found in one sample sequenced in a study of OX40 agonist ivuxolimab in advanced cancers. Repertoires were generated with immunoSEQ multiplex PCR, while TCRdb's copy carries only in-frame clones and drops some. The profile covers tens of thousands of clones, with about nine tenths appearing a single time and 0.45% to 0.7% taken by the ten largest. Sequenced material: CD4+ or CD8+ T cells sorted from blood, taken in a trial of the OX40 agonist ivuxolimab. These receptors came from an adult with an advanced solid tumor such as melanoma, head and neck, liver or kidney cancer.

The V call is TRBV18, the J call TRBJ2-1; 11 bases align to TRBD1. Germline V gives CDR1 KGHSH, CDR2 LQKENI. The junction had 12 bases not matched to a gene; V was cut back by 6 bases and J by 5 bases. This CDR3 has 17 residues. CDR3 DNA: TGTGCCAGCTCGCCTTTACCAGCGGGACAGGGGGACAATGAGCAGTTCTTC. It is translated as CASSPLPAGQGDNEQFF. Using reference TRBV18 and TRBJ2-1 for the parts outside the CDR3, the full variable domain is NAGVMQNPRHLVRRRGQEARLRCSPMKGHSHVYWYRQLPEEGLKFMVYLQKENIIDESGMPKERFSAEFPKEGPSILRIQQVVRGDSAAYFCASSPLPAGQGDNEQFFGPGTRLTVL.

The chain employs TRBV5-1 and TRBJ2-3; the D is unclear. Germline V gene data show CDR1 as SGHRS and CDR2 as YFSETQ. V was shortened by 4 bases and J by 4 bases, with 7 bases between the two germline ends. The CDR3 is 12 residues long. The CDR3 bases are TGCGCCAGCAGCCCGGCTGCAGATACGCAGTATTTT. Its protein product is CASSPAADTQYF.

This clone is a singleton in its sample. The chain joins TRBV19 to TRBJ1-1; weak D call: TRBD1 (5 bases). Trimming took off 3 bases at V and 0 bases at J, with 11 bases between the two ends. This CDR3 region has 15 residues. The germline V gene has CDR1 LNHDA and CDR2 SQIVND (reference sequence). The CDR3 nucleotides are TGTGCCAGTAGTATCGGGGCCGCGGTGAACACTGAAGCTTTCTTT. It yields the protein CASSIGAAVNTEAFF.

The V and J genes are TRBV9 and TRBJ1-2; maybe TRBD1 (6 bases). With 4 bases removed from V and 8 bases from J, the gap between germline ends came to 18 bases. The CDR3 runs 14 residues. Germline V gene data show CDR1 as SGDLS and CDR2 as YYNGEE. As DNA, the CDR3 is TGTGCCAGCAGCCGATCCGGGACATCAGGCGGCTACACCTTC. This translates into CASSRSGTSGGYTF.

The CDR3 sequence is CASSPQETNEKLFF. The CDR3 DNA reads as TGTGCCAGCTCACCGCAGGAAACTAATGAAAAACTGTTTTTT. V is TRBV18 and J is TRBJ1-4; the D is unclear. The V and J ends lost 3 bases and 1 base respectively, with 6 bases between them. CDR1 KGHSH and CDR2 LQKENI come from the germline V gene. The CDR3 runs to 14 residues. The variable domain in full, with the rest retrieved from reference TRBV18 and TRBJ1-4, is NAGVMQNPRHLVRRRGQEARLRCSPMKGHSHVYWYRQLPEEGLKFMVYLQKENIIDESGMPKERFSAEFPKEGPSILRIQQVVRGDSAAYFCASSPQETNEKLFFGSGTQLSVL.

The CDR3 DNA reads TGTGCCAGCAGTGACTCTTTGATGGGAGGGCCCCAGCATTTT. It codes for CASSDSLMGGPQHF. The rearrangement joins TRBV6-4 to TRBJ1-5; no reliable D call. Looked up from germline, CDR1 is MRHNA and CDR2 is SNTAGT. V gave up 0 bases and J gave up 9 bases, with 12 bases separating them. The CDR3 is 14 amino acids.

The chain links TRBV4-1 to TRBJ2-5, with 9 bases fitting TRBD1. The tail of the sequence fits TRBJ2-7 better, so the J call may be wrong. The CDR3 contains 16 residues. Germline lookup yields CDR1 MGHRA and CDR2 YSYEKL. Here the CDR3 DNA reads TGCGCCAGCAGCCACCGGAGGGACAGGGAGTCGTGCGAGCAGTACTTC. The encoded protein is CASSHRRDRESCEQYF.

A single count supports this clone. The gene calls are TRBV7-6 and TRBJ2-2; D is possibly TRBD1 (5 bases). CDR1 is SGHVS and CDR2 is FNYEAQ in the germline V gene. The length of the CDR3 is 15 residues. V gave up 7 bases and J gave up 0 bases, with 12 bases separating them. The CDR3 region is CASKPWTSNTGELFF. In DNA, the CDR3 is TGTGCCAGCAAGCCTTGGACATCGAACACCGGGGAGCTGTTTTTT.

The chain joins TRBV7-9 to TRBJ2-7; no firm D call. CDR1 is SEHNR, CDR2 FQNEAQ, per germline (reference sequence). V was cut by 5 bases and J by 3 bases, with 8 bases left in between. The CDR3 has 12 residues. CDR3 in amino acids: CASSASSYEQYF. CDR3 nucleotide sequence: TGTGCCAGCAGCGCCTCTAGCTACGAGCAGTACTTC. Full variable domain (rest looked up from reference TRBV7-9 and TRBJ2-7): DTGVSQNPRHKITKRGQNVTFRCDPISEHNRLYWYRQTLGQGPEFLTYFQNEAQLEKSRLLSDRFSAERPKGSFSTLEIQRTEQGDSAMYLCASSASSYEQYFGPGTRLTVT.

This clone was counted only a few times. CDR3 bases: TGTGCCAGCAGCCCCGTGGGGGGCGACTATGGCTACACCTTC. Its translation is CASSPVGGDYGYTF. The V and J genes are TRBV7-9 and TRBJ1-2; D is perhaps TRBD1 (6 bases). The CDR3 length is 14 residues. The V and J ends lost 5 bases and 3 bases respectively, with 13 bases between them. In germline, CDR1 is SEHNR, CDR2 FQNEAQ (reference sequence). The whole variable domain, filled in from reference TRBV7-9 and TRBJ1-2, reads DTGVSQNPRHKITKRGQNVTFRCDPISEHNRLYWYRQTLGQGPEFLTYFQNEAQLEKSRLLSDRFSAERPKGSFSTLEIQRTEQGDSAMYLCASSPVGGDYGYTFGSGTRLTVV.

The table lists this clone with a few counts. The rearrangement joins TRBV2 to TRBJ1-6; D is perhaps TRBD1 (5 bases). In germline, CDR1 is SNHLY, CDR2 FYNNEI. The CDR3 has 13 residues. Trimming cost V 7 bases and J 11 bases, with 15 bases left between them. CDR3 in amino acids: CASMGEGGAPLHF. CDR3 sequence (DNA): TGTGCCAGCATGGGAGAGGGAGGGGCACCCCTCCACTTT.

This clone is medium-sized by share. The chain has TRBV11-2 and TRBJ1-6, with D possibly TRBD1 on 5 matching bases. Trimming shortened V by 2 bases and J by 6 bases, and 11 bases separated the two germline ends. In germline, CDR1 is SGHAT, CDR2 FQNNGV. The CDR3 contains 15 residues. CDR3 protein: CASSLRGLVNSPLHF. The CDR3 coding sequence is TGTGCCAGCAGCTTACGGGGCCTAGTTAATTCACCCCTCCACTTT.

The CDR3 sequence: CATASGRFDNEQFF. The DNA of the CDR3 is TGCGCCACCGCTAGCGGGAGATTTGACAATGAGCAGTTCTTC. The chain combines TRBV5-1 with TRBJ2-1, with 10 bases matching TRBD2. Germline CDR1 SGHRS, CDR2 YFSETQ. The CDR3 covers 14 residues. V shed 9 bases and J 5 bases; nucleotides not matched to a gene: 8.

The J gene is TRBJ2-5, the V gene TRBV21-1; the listed D gene, TRBD1, was not tested against the DNA. TRBV21-1 is marked as a pseudogene. The CDR3 has 13 amino acids. For the CDR3, the DNA is TGTGCCAGCAGCAACTCCAGGATGGAGACCCAGTACTTC. Protein sequence: CASSNSRMETQYF.

The chain joins TRBV11-3 to TRBJ2-1; TRBD2 might be the D (6 bases). The V gene lost 0 bases and the J gene lost 9 bases, with 15 bases spanning the gap. Per the germline V gene, CDR1 is SGHNT and CDR2 is YENEEA. CDR3 size: 15 residues. CDR3 nucleotide sequence: TGTGCCAGCAGCTTAGATCTAAGACCCGGGGGTGAGCAGTTCTTC. This translates into CASSLDLRPGGEQFF.

The chain is built from TRBV19 and TRBJ1-5; 7 bases match TRBD1. CDR3 length equals 15 residues. Germline values: CDR1 LNHDA, CDR2 SQIVND (reference sequence). After removal of 3 bases from V and 7 bases from J, the junction contained 9 bases not matched to a gene. As DNA, the CDR3 is TGTGCCAGTAGTATTGACAGGGAAGTTGAACAGCCCCAGCATTTT. Its protein product is CASSIDREVEQPQHF.